This TCR beta chain was sequenced in a study of T cells after posttransplantation cyclophosphamide. As for this clone: What it binds is not known.

The assay was immunoSEQ multiplex PCR, and TCRdb's table has in-frame clones only and misses some. The sample lists roughly 6,900 clones, approximately 98% seen once, with about 0.47% in the top ten. Study-wide results and limits: Tissue-infiltrating T cells from skin or gut overlapped little with blood T cells. Donor-recipient repertoire similarity was low at 1-2 months, rising over year one. TRB clonality was highly associated with recipient CMV seropositivity and reactivation.

The CDR3 covers 13 residues. The V end lost 6 bases, the J end lost 8 bases, and 13 bases lay between the germline ends. Germline V gene sequence: CDR1 SGHNT, CDR2 YENEEA. V usage is TRBV11-3 and J usage is TRBJ2-2; a possible D gene is TRBD2 (5 bases). The sample consisted of naive CD8+ T cells sorted from PBMCs. The sequence was obtained from a woman aged 25 to 45 in good health and a related stem cell transplant donor. The CDR3 DNA reads TGTGCCAGCAGAGCTCTCTCGGGGGGGGAGCTGTTTTTT. Translated: CASRALSGGELFF.